The T cell receptor (beta chain) described here comes from a study of blood T cell repertoires in COVID-19. Overall study context: Both acute and convalescent COVID-19 samples were obtained from the United States, Italy and Spain.

Original processing methods: It was from reference gene primer amplification that nucleated cell counts were estimated. Data came from immunoSEQ multiplex PCR; TCRdb stores just in-frame clones and leaves some out. The DNA was the basis for D and trimming; V, J and clone size are from that table. The sample carries 200,000 to 250,000 clones, about three quarters recorded once. The V gene end was trimmed by 6 bases and the J gene end by 5 bases; junction bases not matched to a gene: 9. CDR1 and CDR2 (germline): MDHEN, SYDVKM. CDR3 length: 16 amino acids. The chain has TRBV28 and TRBJ2-5, with 13 bases identical to TRBD2. This clonotype was sampled from a woman aged 65 to 85 with acute or convalescent COVID-19. The sequenced sample consisted of peripheral blood. The CDR3 sequence is CASSVPGLAGAETQYF. The CDR3 DNA follows: TGTGCCAGCAGCGTACCCGGACTAGCGGGAGCTGAGACCCAGTACTTC. Full variable domain (rest looked up from reference TRBV28 and TRBJ2-5): DVKVTQSSRYLVKRTGEKVFLECVQDMDHENMFWYRQDPGLGLRLIYFSYDVKMKEKGDIPEGYSVSREKKERFSLILESASTNQTSMYLCASSVPGLAGAETQYFGPGTRLLVL.